Shown below are 28 T cell receptor beta chains from a single sample sequenced in a study of T cell responses to AZD1222 COVID-19 vaccine. Profiled with immunoSEQ multiplex PCR; TCRdb holds only in-frame clones, not every one. The sample yields approximately 180,000 clones, approximately 90% seen once. The source was peripheral blood, collected on day 0 of AZD1222 vaccination. These TCRs come from an adult in good health.

This clone appeared a few times. The chain joins TRBV6-2 or TRBV6-3 to TRBJ2-5; D possibly corresponds to TRBD2 (7 bases). Trimming took 5 bases from V and 1 from J, leaving 11 bases between them. Germline V gene data show CDR1 as MNHEY and CDR2 as SVGEGT. This CDR3 region has 14 residues. The CDR3 DNA reads as TGTGCCAGCAGTATACGGGGGGCCCAAGAGACCCAGTACTTC. It codes for CASSIRGAQETQYF.

V is TRBV18 and J is TRBJ1-1, with D tentatively TRBD1 (6 bases). The ends were cut back, 3 bases at V and 1 base at J, with 6 bases in the middle. Germline lookup yields CDR1 KGHSH and CDR2 LQKENI. The CDR3 sequence is 13 residues long. As DNA, the CDR3 is TGTGCCAGCTCACCGGGGGCGAACACTGAAGCTTTCTTT. Translated, it gives CASSPGANTEAFF. Based on the CDR3 plus reference TRBV18 and TRBJ1-1, the full variable domain is NAGVMQNPRHLVRRRGQEARLRCSPMKGHSHVYWYRQLPEEGLKFMVYLQKENIIDESGMPKERFSAEFPKEGPSILRIQQVVRGDSAAYFCASSPGANTEAFFGQGTRLTVV.

This chain connects TRBV3-1 (or the pseudogene TRBV3-2) to TRBJ1-1; no reliable D call. V shed 2 bases and J shed 10 bases, with 14 bases lying between them. From germline, CDR1 is LGHDT and CDR2 YNNKEL (reference sequence). The CDR3 totals 13 residues. CDR3 DNA sequence: TGTGCCAGCAGCCAATTTGTCGGTCGGGGAGCTTTCTTT. Amino acid sequence: CASSQFVGRGAFF.

The CDR3 nucleotides read TGTGCCAGCAGCAATAGAAACGCGGGAGCGAACACCGGGGAGCTGTTTTTT. Its translation is CASSNRNAGANTGELFF. The chain is built from TRBV7-2 and TRBJ2-2; 7 bases are shared with TRBD2. V dropped 5 bases and J dropped 0; count of bases not matched to a gene: 9. The length of the CDR3 is 17 residues. Looked up from germline, CDR1 is SGHTA and CDR2 is FQGNSA.

In its sample, this clone was seen once. V and J are TRBV19 and TRBJ1-5; a possible D gene is TRBD1 (5 bases). V lost 8 bases and J 1 base, leaving 15 bases between the germline ends. There are 15 residues in the CDR3. Germline CDR1 and CDR2: LNHDA and SQIVND (reference sequence). The CDR3 here is CASDSHEGSNQPQHF. In nucleotides, the CDR3 is TGTGCCAGTGATTCCCATGAGGGGAGCAATCAGCCCCAGCATTTT.

This clone is a singleton in its sample. J is TRBJ2-3 and V is TRBV5-1; D is undetermined. V was trimmed by 4 bases and J by 3 bases, leaving 12 bases between them. Per the germline V gene, CDR1 is SGHRS and CDR2 is YFSETQ. This CDR3 contains 14 residues. Here the CDR3 DNA reads TGCGCCAGCAGCAAATCCACTTCGACAGATACGCAGTATTTT. It yields the protein CASSKSTSTDTQYF.

The CDR3 bases are TGTGCCAGCAGCCAAGATTTGGCTAGCTCCTACAATGAGCAGTTCTTC. Protein: CASSQDLASSYNEQFF. The chain employs TRBV3-1 (or the pseudogene TRBV3-2) and TRBJ2-1; D gene unclear. Germline V CDR1 and CDR2: LGHDT, YNNKEL (reference sequence). Deletions cut 0 bases from V and 0 bases from J, with 9 bases between. The CDR3 is made up of 16 amino acids.

DNA of the CDR3: TGTGCCAGCAGTTACCCGAGAAGGGGCCAAGAGACCCAGTACTTC. It specifies CASSYPRRGQETQYF. The chain couples TRBV6-2 or TRBV6-3 to TRBJ2-5; D is perhaps TRBD1 (5 bases). V shed 2 bases and J shed 1 base, with 11 bases lying between them. Per the germline V gene, CDR1 is MNHEY and CDR2 is SVGEGT. This CDR3 has 15 amino acids.

This chain joins TRBV1 and TRBJ2-1; the table gives TRBD2 as D, unverified against the DNA. TRBV1 is given as a pseudogene. The CDR3 contains 21 residues. CDR3 sequence (DNA): TGCACCAGCAGCCCTTCGTATCTTCCATCGACTAGCGGGGGGGCCTACAATGAGCAGTTCTTC. It specifies CTSSPSYLPSTSGGAYNEQFF.

V gene TRBV12-3 or TRBV12-4 combines with J gene TRBJ2-2; D perhaps matches TRBD1 (5 bases). The CDR3 consists of 13 residues. Deletions cut 7 bases from V and 6 bases from J, with 12 bases between. The CDR3 DNA reads TGTGCCAGCACCCCTGTGGGGCCCGGGGAGCTGTTTTTT. Translating gives CASTPVGPGELFF.

The gene calls are TRBV12-5 and TRBJ1-3, with TRBD1 matching 7 bases. The CDR3 spans 16 residues. With V trimmed by 2 bases and J by 1 base, 5 bases remained unmatched. Germline CDR1 and CDR2: LGHNT and FRNRAP. The CDR3 region is CASGLRTGVSGNTIYF. The CDR3 region has the DNA TGTGCTAGTGGTTTGCGAACAGGGGTATCTGGAAACACCATATATTTT. Supplemented by reference TRBV12-5 and TRBJ1-3, the full variable domain reads DARVTQTPRHKVTEMGQEVTMRCQPILGHNTVFWYRQTMMQGLELLAYFRNRAPLDDSGMPKDRFSAEMPDATLATLKIQPSEPRDSAVYFCASGLRTGVSGNTIYFGEGSWLTVV.

The chain employs TRBV14 and TRBJ1-2; 8 nucleotides match TRBD1. Trimming at V came to 2 bases and at J to 4 bases, leaving 3 bases not matched to a gene. The CDR3 totals 14 residues. CDR1 is SGHDN and CDR2 is FVKESK in the germline V gene. The CDR3 sequence is CASSQQTGVYGYTF. DNA of the CDR3: TGTGCCAGCAGCCAACAGACAGGGGTCTATGGCTACACCTTC.

The chain recombines TRBV9 with TRBJ1-6; D possibly corresponds to TRBD1 (6 bases). The CDR3 sequence is 17 residues long. Trimming cost V 3 bases and J 5 bases, with 18 bases left between them. Germline values: CDR1 SGDLS, CDR2 YYNGEE. CDR3 sequence reads: CASSAQKLDSNNSPLHF. In DNA, the CDR3 is TGTGCCAGCAGCGCGCAGAAGTTGGACAGCAATAATTCACCCCTCCACTTT. Complete variable domain (other parts from reference TRBV9 and TRBJ1-6): DSGVTQTPKHLITATGQRVTLRCSPRSGDLSVYWYQQSLDQGLQFLIQYYNGEERAKGNILERFSAQQFPDLHSELNLSSLELGDSALYFCASSAQKLDSNNSPLHFGNGTRLTVT.

The sample holds one count of this clone. This chain links TRBV9 with TRBJ2-7; D unclear. Trimming cost V 4 bases and J 7 bases, with 15 bases left between them. This CDR3 has 13 amino acids. Germline V gives CDR1 SGDLS, CDR2 YYNGEE. The CDR3 region has the DNA TGTGCCAGCAGCTCCTCCTTGCCCGGGGAGCAGTACTTC. As protein: CASSSSLPGEQYF.

This sequence joins TRBV4-2 and TRBJ2-2; no firm D call. The CDR3 is 14 residues long. Trimming stripped 5 bases from V and 4 bases from J, with 11 bases between. Looked up from germline, CDR1 is LGHNA and CDR2 is YNFKEQ. CDR3 nucleotide sequence: TGTGCCAGCAGCACCGACGGTGGCACCGGGGAGCTGTTTTTT. Translation: CASSTDGGTGELFF.

The chain carries TRBV27 and TRBJ1-2; 10 bases map to TRBD1. This CDR3 region has 13 residues. CDR1 and CDR2 from the germline V gene are MNHEY and SMNVEV (reference sequence). V gave up 8 bases and J gave up 7 bases; unmatched junction bases: 7. The CDR3 protein is CASGTGDLGGYTF. The CDR3 nucleotides are TGTGCCAGCGGGACAGGGGATCTTGGTGGCTACACCTTC.

V is TRBV9 and J is TRBJ1-1; D is unclear. This CDR3 is 12 amino acids long. The V gene's germline CDR1 is SGDLS and CDR2 YYNGEE. V dropped 7 bases and J dropped 11 bases, with 18 bases sitting between them. The CDR3 loop reads CASHTPSAGAFF. CDR3 DNA sequence: TGTGCCAGCCACACCCCGTCCGCCGGGGCTTTCTTT.

The chain employs TRBV4-1 and TRBJ1-1; no reliable D call. The CDR3 runs to 15 residues. Germline V gene sequence: CDR1 MGHRA, CDR2 YSYEKL. V was shortened by 2 bases and J by 5 bases, with 15 bases between the two germline ends. The CDR3 DNA is TGCGCCAGCAGCCAAATCAGGTCGCGGGTTACTGAAGCTTTCTTT. Amino acid sequence: CASSQIRSRVTEAFF.

The rearrangement links TRBV3-1 (or the pseudogene TRBV3-2) to TRBJ1-3; weak D call: TRBD1 (6 bases). The CDR3 consists of 15 residues. V lost 4 bases, J lost 0 bases, and 10 bases lay in between. Germline lookup yields CDR1 LGHDT and CDR2 YNNKEL (reference sequence). The CDR3 sequence is CASSLTGSSGNTIYF. The CDR3, as DNA: TGTGCCAGCAGCCTAACAGGGTCCTCTGGAAACACCATATATTTT.

The V gene is TRBV20-1, the J gene TRBJ2-1; TRBD2 aligns across 15 bases. The germline V gene encodes CDR1 DFQATT and CDR2 SNEGSKA (reference sequence). Trimming cost V 3 bases and J 12 bases; bases outside gene matches: 9. CDR3 length: 15 amino acids. CDR3 bases: TGCAGTGCTAGTAGTTCGGGACTAGCGGGGGGCCGGCAGTTCTTC. Residues: CSASSSGLAGGRQFF.

The V call is TRBV21-1, the J call TRBJ2-3; the table's D call of TRBD1 was not tested on the DNA. TRBV21-1 is annotated as a pseudogene. The CDR3 spans 15 residues. The CDR3 bases are TGTGCCAGCAGCAAATTGGGGCTGCTCCCGAATACGCAGTATTTT. This gives the protein CASSKLGLLPNTQYF.

V usage is TRBV6-5 and J usage is TRBJ1-2; 8 bases map to TRBD1. The CDR3 is 14 amino acids. Germline CDR1 and CDR2: MNHEY and SVGAGI. Trimming removed 5 bases from V and 4 bases from J; junction bases left unmatched: 6. This CDR3 is CASSHDRGSYGYTF. CDR3 sequence (DNA): TGTGCCAGCAGTCACGACAGGGGCAGCTATGGCTACACCTTC.

This chain uses TRBV25-1 with TRBJ2-3; 10 nucleotides agree with TRBD1. Germline V gene data show CDR1 as MGHDK and CDR2 as SYGVNS. The CDR3 covers 16 residues. V was pared by 5 bases and J by 9 bases, with 14 bases of the junction left unmatched. The CDR3 protein is CASSLRTGGASGTQYF. The CDR3 DNA is TGTGCCAGCAGTCTCCGGACAGGGGGTGCCTCAGGGACGCAGTATTTT.

The chain is built from TRBV6-5 and TRBJ1-3; 10 bases agree with TRBD1. Germline trimming cut 6 bases from V and 8 bases from J; bases unmatched to any gene: 7. Per the germline V gene, CDR1 is MNHEY and CDR2 is SVGAGI. The CDR3 consists of 14 residues. The CDR3 is CASRPPTGGYTIYF. The CDR3 DNA is TGTGCCAGCAGGCCCCCGACAGGGGGCTACACCATATATTTT.

V usage is TRBV9 and J usage is TRBJ2-3; D is uncertain. This CDR3 is built from 14 residues. CDR1 SGDLS and CDR2 YYNGEE come from the germline V gene. Deletions cut 0 bases from V and 2 bases from J, with 7 bases between. The CDR3 loop is CASSVAGITDTQYF. The CDR3 DNA reads as TGTGCCAGCAGCGTAGCGGGCATCACAGATACGCAGTATTTT.

The chain couples TRBV12-3 or TRBV12-4 to TRBJ2-5; D is perhaps TRBD1 (6 bases). CDR3 length: 11 amino acids. Trimming removed 5 bases from V and 5 bases from J, with 6 bases in between. CDR3 in amino acids: CASSQGETQYF. The CDR3 coding sequence is TGTGCCAGCAGTCAGGGGGAGACCCAGTACTTC.

CDR3 sequence reads: CAWSGVGGGPETQYF. DNA for the CDR3: TGTGCCTGGAGCGGCGTGGGGGGGGGCCCAGAGACCCAGTACTTC. The rearrangement links TRBV30 to TRBJ2-5, with a weak D call TRBD2 (7 bases). The V end lost 3 bases, the J end lost 4 bases, and 18 bases lay between the germline ends. CDR1 GTSNPN and CDR2 SVGIG come from the germline V gene (reference sequence). This CDR3 has 15 amino acids.

This sequence joins TRBV20-1 and TRBJ1-2, with 7 positions matching TRBD1. CDR1 and CDR2 (germline): DFQATT, SNEGSKA (reference sequence). Unmatched junction bases numbered 4, after V lost 3 bases and J lost 3 bases. The CDR3 length is 13 residues. CDR3 sequence (DNA): TGCAGTGCTAGTCCCGGGACAGACTATGGCTACACCTTC. Its translation: CSASPGTDYGYTF.